This note documents a single TCR beta chain sequence. Its antigen is unidentified. Assay: immunoSEQ multiplex PCR; the TCRdb copy retains only in-frame clones and omits some. The sample shows 120,000 to 150,000 clones, 87% of them seen only once. This entry is derived from a study of cytomegalovirus exposure and HLA in healthy donors. Overall study results and limits: Among TCR sequences, most were rare, though some public TCRs appeared in many donors. Published work reported that the classifier diagnosed cytomegalovirus status with high specificity and sensitivity.

This sequence was found in a man aged 18-30 years in good health and CMV-seropositive. Specimen: PBMCs.

The CDR3 coding sequence is TGTGCCTGGAGTGTCGGTATGGGCGACTATGGCTACACCTTC. Amino acids: CAWSVGMGDYGYTF. The rearrangement links TRBV30 to TRBJ1-2, with D unclear. Deletions cut 0 bases from V and 3 bases from J, with 11 bases between. The CDR3 is made up of 14 amino acids. CDR1 GTSNPN and CDR2 SVGIG come from the germline V gene (reference sequence).